A single sample gave rise to the 3 T cell receptor beta chains below, sequenced in a study of T cells after yellow fever vaccination. TCRdb itself ran the 5' RACE reads through MiXCR, one entry per CDR3 protein. Of more than 20,000 distinct CDR3 sequences in the sample, 4.5% to 5.5% were seen once. Specimen: PBMCs, either bulk or a sorted T-cell subset (CD4+, CD8+, memory, or dextramer-sorted; not recorded which), collected 15 days after the yellow fever booster vaccination. The source of these receptors is a man aged 30 to 39 who received the YFV17D yellow fever vaccine.

The sample holds many counts of this clonotype. V usage is TRBV6-5 and J usage is TRBJ2-1; TRBD1 matches at 8 bases. The CDR3 runs to 13 residues. The germline gives CDR1 MNHEY, CDR2 SVGAGI. V gave up 5 bases and J gave up 9 bases; unmatched junction bases: 6. The CDR3 DNA follows: TGTGCCAGCAGTCCGACAGGGGAGCGTGAGCAGTTCTTC. The encoded protein is CASSPTGEREQFF.

There are many counts of this clonotype. The chain uses TRBV18 and TRBJ2-6; weak D call: TRBD1 (6 bases). Germline CDR1 reads KGHSH; CDR2 reads LQKENI. The CDR3 has 18 amino acids. Trimming took off 3 bases at V and 4 bases at J, with 19 bases between the two ends. CDR3 DNA: TGTGCCAGCTCACCTAGGATGGGGGCGCGGTCCGGGGCCAACGTCCTGACTTTC. Translated, it gives CASSPRMGARSGANVLTF.

This clonotype was observed many times. The chain has TRBV12-3 or TRBV12-4 and TRBJ2-7; D unclear. This CDR3 is built from 11 residues. V lost 6 bases and J lost 6, with 9 bases in between. Written as DNA, the CDR3 is TGTGCCAGCAGAAGTTTGTCCGAGCAGTACTTC. Its protein is CASRSLSEQYF.